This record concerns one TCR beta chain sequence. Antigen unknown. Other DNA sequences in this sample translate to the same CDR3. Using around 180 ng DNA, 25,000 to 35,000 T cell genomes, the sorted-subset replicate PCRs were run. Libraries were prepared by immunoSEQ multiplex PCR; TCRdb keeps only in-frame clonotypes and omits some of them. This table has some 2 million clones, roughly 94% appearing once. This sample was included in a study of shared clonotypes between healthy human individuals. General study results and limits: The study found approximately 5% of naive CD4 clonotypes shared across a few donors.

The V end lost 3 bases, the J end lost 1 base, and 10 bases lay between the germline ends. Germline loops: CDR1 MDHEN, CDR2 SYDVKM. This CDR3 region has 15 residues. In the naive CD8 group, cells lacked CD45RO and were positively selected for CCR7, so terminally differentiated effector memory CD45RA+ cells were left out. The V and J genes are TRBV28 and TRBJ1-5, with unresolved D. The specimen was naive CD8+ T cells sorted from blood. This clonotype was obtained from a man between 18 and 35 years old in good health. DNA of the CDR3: TGTGCCAGCAGTTTTGTTGGAGGGAGCAATCAGCCCCAGCATTTT. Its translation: CASSFVGGSNQPQHF.